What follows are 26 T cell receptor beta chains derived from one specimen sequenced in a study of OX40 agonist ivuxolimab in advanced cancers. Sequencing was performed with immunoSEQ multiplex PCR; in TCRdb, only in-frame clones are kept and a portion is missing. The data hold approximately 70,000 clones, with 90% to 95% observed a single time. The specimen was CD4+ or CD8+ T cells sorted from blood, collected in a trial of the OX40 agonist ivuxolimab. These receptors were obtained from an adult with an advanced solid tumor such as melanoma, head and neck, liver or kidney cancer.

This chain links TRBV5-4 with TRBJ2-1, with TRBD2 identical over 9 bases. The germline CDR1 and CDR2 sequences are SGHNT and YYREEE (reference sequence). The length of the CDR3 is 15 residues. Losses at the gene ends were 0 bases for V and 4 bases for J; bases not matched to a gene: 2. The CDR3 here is CASSLGLAEYNEQFF. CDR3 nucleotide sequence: TGTGCCAGCAGCTTGGGACTAGCGGAGTACAATGAGCAGTTCTTC.

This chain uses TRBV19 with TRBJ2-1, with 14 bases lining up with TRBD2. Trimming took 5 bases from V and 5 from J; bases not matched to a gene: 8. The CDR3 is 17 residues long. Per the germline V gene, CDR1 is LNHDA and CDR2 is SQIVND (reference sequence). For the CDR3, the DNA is TGTGCCAGTAGTCCGGGACTAGCGGGAGTCGTTGACAATGAGCAGTTCTTC. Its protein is CASSPGLAGVVDNEQFF.

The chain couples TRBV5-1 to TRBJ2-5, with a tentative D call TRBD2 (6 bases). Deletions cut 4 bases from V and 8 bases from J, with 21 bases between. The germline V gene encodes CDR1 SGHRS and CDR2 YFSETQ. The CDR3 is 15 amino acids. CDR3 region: CASSPPGAGIGTQYF. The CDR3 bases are TGCGCCAGCAGCCCACCCGGGGCGGGGATCGGAACCCAGTACTTC.

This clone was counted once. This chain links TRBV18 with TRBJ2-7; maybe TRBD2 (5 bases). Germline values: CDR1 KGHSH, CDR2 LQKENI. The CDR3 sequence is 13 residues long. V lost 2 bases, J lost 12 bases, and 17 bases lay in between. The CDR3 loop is CASSPGATEGPYF. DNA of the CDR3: TGTGCCAGCTCACCAGGCGCCACTGAGGGTCCGTACTTC. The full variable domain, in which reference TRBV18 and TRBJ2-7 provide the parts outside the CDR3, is NAGVMQNPRHLVRRRGQEARLRCSPMKGHSHVYWYRQLPEEGLKFMVYLQKENIIDESGMPKERFSAEFPKEGPSILRIQQVVRGDSAAYFCASSPGATEGPYFGPGTRLTVT.

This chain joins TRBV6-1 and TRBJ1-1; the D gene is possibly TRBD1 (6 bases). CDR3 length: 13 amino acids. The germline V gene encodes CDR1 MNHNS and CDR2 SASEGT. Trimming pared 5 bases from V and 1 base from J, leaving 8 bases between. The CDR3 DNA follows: TGTGCCAGCAGTTCGACAGGGAACACTGAAGCTTTCTTT. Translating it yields CASSSTGNTEAFF.

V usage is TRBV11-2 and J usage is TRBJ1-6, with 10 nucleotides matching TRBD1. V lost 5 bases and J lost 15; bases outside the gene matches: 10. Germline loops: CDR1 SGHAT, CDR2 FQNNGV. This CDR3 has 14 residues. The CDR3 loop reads CASSPKVGQGYLHF. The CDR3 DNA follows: TGTGCCAGCAGCCCCAAAGTGGGACAGGGGTACCTCCACTTT.

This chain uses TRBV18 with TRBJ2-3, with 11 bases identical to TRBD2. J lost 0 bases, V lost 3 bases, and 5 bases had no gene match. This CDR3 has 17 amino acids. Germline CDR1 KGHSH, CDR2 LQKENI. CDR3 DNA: TGTGCCAGCTCACCGCTGAGACTAGCGGGGAGCACAGATACGCAGTATTTT. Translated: CASSPLRLAGSTDTQYF.

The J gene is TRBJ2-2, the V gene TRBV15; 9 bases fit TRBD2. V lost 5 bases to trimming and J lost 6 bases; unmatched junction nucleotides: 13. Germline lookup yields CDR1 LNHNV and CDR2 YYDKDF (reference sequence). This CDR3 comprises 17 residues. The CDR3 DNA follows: TGTGCCACCAGCCAGGAGGGAAGACTAGCGGAGGCCGGGGAGCTGTTTTTT. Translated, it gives CATSQEGRLAEAGELFF.

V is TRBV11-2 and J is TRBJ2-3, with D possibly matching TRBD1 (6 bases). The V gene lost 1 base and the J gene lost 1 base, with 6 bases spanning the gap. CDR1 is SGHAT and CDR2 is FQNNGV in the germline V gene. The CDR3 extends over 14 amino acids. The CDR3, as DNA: TGTGCCAGCAGCTTAGGACAGGGCACAGATACGCAGTATTTT. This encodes CASSLGQGTDTQYF.

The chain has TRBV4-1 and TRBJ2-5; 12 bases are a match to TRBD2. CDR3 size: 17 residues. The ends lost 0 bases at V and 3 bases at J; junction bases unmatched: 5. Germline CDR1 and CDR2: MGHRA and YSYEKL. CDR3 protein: CASSQERLAGVEETQYF. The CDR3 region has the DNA TGCGCCAGCAGCCAAGAAAGACTAGCGGGAGTAGAAGAGACCCAGTACTTC.

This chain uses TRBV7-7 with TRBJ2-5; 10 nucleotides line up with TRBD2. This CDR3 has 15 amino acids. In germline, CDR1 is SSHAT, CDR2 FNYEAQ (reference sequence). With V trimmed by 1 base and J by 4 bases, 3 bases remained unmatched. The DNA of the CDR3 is TGTGCCAGCAGCTTAGGGCCTAGCGGGAGAGAGACCCAGTACTTC. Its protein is CASSLGPSGRETQYF.

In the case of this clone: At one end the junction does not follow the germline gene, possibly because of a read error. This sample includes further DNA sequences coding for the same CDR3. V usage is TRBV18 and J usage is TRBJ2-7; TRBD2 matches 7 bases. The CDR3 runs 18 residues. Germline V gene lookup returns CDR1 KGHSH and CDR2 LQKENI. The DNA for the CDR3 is TGCGCCAGCTCACCTCGTCCCGTTAGAGCGGGACGCTCCTACGAGCAGTACTTC. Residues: CASSPRPVRAGRSYEQYF.

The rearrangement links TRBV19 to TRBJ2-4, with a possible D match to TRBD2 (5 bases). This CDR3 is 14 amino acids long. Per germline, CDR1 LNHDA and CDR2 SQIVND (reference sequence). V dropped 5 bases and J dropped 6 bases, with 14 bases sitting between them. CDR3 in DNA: TGTGCCAGTAGTCCCCCGGAGGTACCAAACATTCAGTACTTC. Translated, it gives CASSPPEVPNIQYF.

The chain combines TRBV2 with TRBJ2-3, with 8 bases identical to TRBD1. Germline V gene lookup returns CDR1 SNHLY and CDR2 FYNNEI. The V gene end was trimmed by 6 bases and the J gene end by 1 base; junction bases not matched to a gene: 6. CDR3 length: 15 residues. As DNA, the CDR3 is TGTGCCAGCAGGAAAAACAGGGGGGGCACAGATACGCAGTATTTT. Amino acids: CASRKNRGGTDTQYF.

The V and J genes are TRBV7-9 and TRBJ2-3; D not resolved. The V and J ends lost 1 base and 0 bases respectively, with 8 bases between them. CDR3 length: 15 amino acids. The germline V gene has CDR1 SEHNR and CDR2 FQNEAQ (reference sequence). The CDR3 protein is CASSLVVLSTDTQYF. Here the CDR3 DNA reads TGTGCCAGCAGCTTAGTTGTGTTAAGCACAGATACGCAGTATTTT.

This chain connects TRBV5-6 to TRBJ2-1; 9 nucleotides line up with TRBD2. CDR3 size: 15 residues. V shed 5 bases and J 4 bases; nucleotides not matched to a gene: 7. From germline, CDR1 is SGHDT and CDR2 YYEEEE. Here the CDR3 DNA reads TGTGCCAGCAGTCCCCTAGCGGGAAATTACAATGAGCAGTTCTTC. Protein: CASSPLAGNYNEQFF. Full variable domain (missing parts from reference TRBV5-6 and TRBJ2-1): DAGVTQSPTHLIKTRGQQVTLRCSPKSGHDTVSWYQQALGQGPQFIFQYYEEEERQRGNFPDRFSGHQFPNYSSELNVNALLLGDSALYLCASSPLAGNYNEQFFGPGTRLTVL.

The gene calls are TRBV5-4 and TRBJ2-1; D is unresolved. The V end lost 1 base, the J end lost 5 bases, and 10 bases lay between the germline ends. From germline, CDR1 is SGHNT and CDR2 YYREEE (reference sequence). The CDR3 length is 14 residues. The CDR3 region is CASSLYLKDNEQFF. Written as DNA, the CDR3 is TGTGCCAGCAGCTTGTATCTGAAGGACAATGAGCAGTTCTTC.

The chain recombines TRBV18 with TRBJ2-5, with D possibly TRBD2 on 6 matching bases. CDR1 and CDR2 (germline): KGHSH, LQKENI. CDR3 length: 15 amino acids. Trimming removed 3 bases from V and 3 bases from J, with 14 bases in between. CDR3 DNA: TGTGCCAGCTCACCGGCGCCAGCGGGCGAAGAGACCCAGTACTTC. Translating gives CASSPAPAGEETQYF.

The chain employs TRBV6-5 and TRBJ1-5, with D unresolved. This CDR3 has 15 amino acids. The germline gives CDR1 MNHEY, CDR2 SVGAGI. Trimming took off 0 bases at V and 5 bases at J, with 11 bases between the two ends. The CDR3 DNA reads TGTGCCAGCAGTTACTCGTCAGGAAATGATCAGCCCCAGCATTTT. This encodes CASSYSSGNDQPQHF.

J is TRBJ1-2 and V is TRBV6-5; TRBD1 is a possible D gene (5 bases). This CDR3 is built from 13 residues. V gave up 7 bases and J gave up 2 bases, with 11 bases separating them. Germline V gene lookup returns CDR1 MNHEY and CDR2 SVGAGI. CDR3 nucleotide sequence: TGTGCCAGCACCCCGGGGGGAAACTATGGCTACACCTTC. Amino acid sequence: CASTPGGNYGYTF.

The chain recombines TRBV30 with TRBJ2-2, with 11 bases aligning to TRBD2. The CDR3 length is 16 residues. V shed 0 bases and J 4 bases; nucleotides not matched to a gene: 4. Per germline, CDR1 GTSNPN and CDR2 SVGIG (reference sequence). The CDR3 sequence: CAWSVGLAGGTGELFF. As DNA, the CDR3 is TGTGCCTGGAGTGTAGGACTAGCGGGCGGCACCGGGGAGCTGTTTTTT. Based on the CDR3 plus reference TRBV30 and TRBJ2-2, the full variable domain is SQTIHQWPATLVQPVGSPLSLECTVEGTSNPNLYWYRQAAGRGLQLLFYSVGIGQISSEVPQNLSASRPQDRQFILSSKKLLLSDSGFYLCAWSVGLAGGTGELFFGEGSRLTVL.

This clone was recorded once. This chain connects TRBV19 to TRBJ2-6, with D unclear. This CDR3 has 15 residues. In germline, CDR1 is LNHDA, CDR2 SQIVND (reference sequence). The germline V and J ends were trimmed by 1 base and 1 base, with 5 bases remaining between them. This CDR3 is CASSIGGSGANVLTF. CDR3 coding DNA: TGTGCCAGTAGTATAGGTGGGTCTGGGGCCAACGTCCTGACTTTC. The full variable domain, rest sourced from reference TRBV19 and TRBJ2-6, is DGGITQSPKYLFRKEGQNVTLSCEQNLNHDAMYWYRQDPGQGLRLIYYSQIVNDFQKGDIAEGYSVSREKKESFPLTVTSAQKNPTAFYLCASSIGGSGANVLTFGAGSRLTVL.

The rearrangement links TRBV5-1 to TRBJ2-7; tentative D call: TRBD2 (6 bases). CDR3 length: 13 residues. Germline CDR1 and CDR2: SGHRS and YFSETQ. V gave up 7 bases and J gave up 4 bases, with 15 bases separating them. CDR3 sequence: CASRPGGGYEQYF. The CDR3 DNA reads TGCGCCAGCCGCCCTGGGGGAGGTTACGAGCAGTACTTC.

The CDR3 protein is CAWTPGRAPDTQYF. For the CDR3, the DNA is TGTGCCTGGACCCCCGGCAGGGCCCCAGATACGCAGTATTTT. The chain links TRBV30 to TRBJ2-3; tentatively, D is TRBD1 (5 bases). Germline CDR1 is GTSNPN and CDR2 is SVGIG (reference sequence). V was clipped by 4 bases and J by 4 bases, with 15 bases between them. The CDR3 has 14 amino acids.

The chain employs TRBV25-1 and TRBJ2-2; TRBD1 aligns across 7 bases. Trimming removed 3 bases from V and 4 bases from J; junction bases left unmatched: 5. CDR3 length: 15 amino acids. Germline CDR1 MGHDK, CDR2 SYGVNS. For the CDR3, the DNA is TGTGCCAGCAGTGACCCCGGGACAGCCACCGGGGAGCTGTTTTTT. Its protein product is CASSDPGTATGELFF.

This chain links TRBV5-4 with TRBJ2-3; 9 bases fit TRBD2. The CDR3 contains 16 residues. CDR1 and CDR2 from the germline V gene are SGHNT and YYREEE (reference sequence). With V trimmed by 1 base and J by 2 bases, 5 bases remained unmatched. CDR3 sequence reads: CASSLRLAGNTDTQYF. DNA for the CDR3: TGTGCCAGCAGCTTGCGGCTAGCGGGAAACACAGATACGCAGTATTTT.